This T cell receptor (beta chain) emerged from a study of blood T cells in healthy people across ages. The CDR3 covers 15 residues. CDR1 MNHEY and CDR2 SVGEGT come from the germline V gene. V lost 2 bases and J lost 5, with 12 bases in between. General study findings and limits: Aged donors had fewer naive CD4+ cells and lower diversity than long-lived donors. Because sorting was not performed, PBMCs prevented conclusive naive versus antigen-experienced comparison.

This clonotype was seen a handful of times. The antigen is unknown. A second PCR, run for about 7 to 11 cycles, used a sample-barcoded 5' primer plus a J-beta primer mix. All samples yielded 2.5 million or more CDR3-containing paired-end reads. One entry per CDR3 protein results from TCRdb running MiXCR on the 5' RACE reads. This table holds around 870,000 distinct CDR3 sequences, around 26% found once. The sequencing input was blood. The rearrangement joins TRBV6-2 or TRBV6-3 to TRBJ2-2, with unresolved D. This sequence was found in an elderly woman in good health. The CDR3 is CASSYGASNTGELFF. The CDR3 DNA reads as TGTGCCAGCAGTTACGGCGCTTCCAATACCGGGGAGCTGTTTTTT.